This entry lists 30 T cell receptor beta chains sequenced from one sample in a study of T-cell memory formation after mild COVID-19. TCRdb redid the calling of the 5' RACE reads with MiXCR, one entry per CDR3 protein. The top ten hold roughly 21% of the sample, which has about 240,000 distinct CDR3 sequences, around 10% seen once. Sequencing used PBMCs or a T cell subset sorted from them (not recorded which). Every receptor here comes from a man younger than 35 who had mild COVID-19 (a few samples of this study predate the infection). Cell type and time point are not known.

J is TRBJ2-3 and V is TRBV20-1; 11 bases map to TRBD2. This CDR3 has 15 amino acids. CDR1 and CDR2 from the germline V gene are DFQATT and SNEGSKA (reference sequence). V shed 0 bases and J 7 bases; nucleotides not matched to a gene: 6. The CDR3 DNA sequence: TGCAGTGCTAGAGATGTTAGCGGGGGGGCCAATACGCAGTATTTT. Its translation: CSARDVSGGANTQYF.

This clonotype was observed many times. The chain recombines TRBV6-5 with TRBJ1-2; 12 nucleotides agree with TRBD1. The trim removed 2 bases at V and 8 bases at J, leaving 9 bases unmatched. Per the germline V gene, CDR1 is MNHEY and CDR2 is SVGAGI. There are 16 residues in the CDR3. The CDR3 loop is CASSYEWDRGLGGYTF. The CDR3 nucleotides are TGTGCCAGCAGTTACGAGTGGGACAGGGGGCTGGGCGGCTACACCTTC.

The CDR3 region is CASSRDSNTGELFF. The CDR3 DNA follows: TGTGCCAGCAGTCGGGACTCGAACACCGGGGAGCTGTTTTTT. J is TRBJ2-2 and V is TRBV7-3; the D gene is possibly TRBD2 (6 bases). The germline gives CDR1 SGHTA, CDR2 FQGTGA. The CDR3 totals 14 residues. The V end lost 6 bases, the J end lost 0 bases, and 8 bases lay between the germline ends.

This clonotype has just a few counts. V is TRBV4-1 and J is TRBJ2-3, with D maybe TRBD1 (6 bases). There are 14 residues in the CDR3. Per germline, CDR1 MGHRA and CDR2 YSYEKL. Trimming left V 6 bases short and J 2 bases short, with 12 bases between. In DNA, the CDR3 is TGCGCCAGCAGAAAACAGGGTCTCACAGATACGCAGTATTTT. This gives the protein CASRKQGLTDTQYF.

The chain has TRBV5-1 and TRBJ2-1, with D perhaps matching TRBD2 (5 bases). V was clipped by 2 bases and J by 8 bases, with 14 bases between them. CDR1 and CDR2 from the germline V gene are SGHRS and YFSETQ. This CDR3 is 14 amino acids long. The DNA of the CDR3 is TGCGCCAGCAGCTTCCTTACGGGGAGCGATGAGCAGTTCTTC. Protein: CASSFLTGSDEQFF.

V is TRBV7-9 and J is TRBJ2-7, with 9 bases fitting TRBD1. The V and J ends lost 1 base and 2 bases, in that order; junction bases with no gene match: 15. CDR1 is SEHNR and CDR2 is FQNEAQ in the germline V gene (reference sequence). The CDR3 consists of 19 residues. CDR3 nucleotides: TGTGCCAGCAGCTTAGTGGGGCACAGGGGGCTTGGCCCTCCCTACGAGCAGTACTTC. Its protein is CASSLVGHRGLGPPYEQYF.

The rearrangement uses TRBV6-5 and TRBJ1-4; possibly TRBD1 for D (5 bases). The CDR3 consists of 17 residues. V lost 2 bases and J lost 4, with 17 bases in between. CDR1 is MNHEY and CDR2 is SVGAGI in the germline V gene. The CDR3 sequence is CASSYRGLSSYNEKLFF. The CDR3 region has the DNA TGTGCCAGCAGTTACAGGGGCCTGAGTAGTTATAATGAAAAACTGTTTTTT.

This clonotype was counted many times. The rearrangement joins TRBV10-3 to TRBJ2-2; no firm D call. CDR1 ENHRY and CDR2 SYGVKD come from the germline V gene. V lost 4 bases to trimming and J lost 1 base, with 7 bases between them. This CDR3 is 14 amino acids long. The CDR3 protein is CAISGLGNTGELFF. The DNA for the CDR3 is TGTGCCATCAGTGGCTTGGGGAACACCGGGGAGCTGTTTTTT.

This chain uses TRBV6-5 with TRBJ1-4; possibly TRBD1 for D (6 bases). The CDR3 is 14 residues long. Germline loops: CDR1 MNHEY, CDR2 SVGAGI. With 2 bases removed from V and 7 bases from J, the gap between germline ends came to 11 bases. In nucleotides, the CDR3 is TGTGCCAGCAGTTACAATGGAGGGGGTGAAAAACTGTTTTTT. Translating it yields CASSYNGGGEKLFF.

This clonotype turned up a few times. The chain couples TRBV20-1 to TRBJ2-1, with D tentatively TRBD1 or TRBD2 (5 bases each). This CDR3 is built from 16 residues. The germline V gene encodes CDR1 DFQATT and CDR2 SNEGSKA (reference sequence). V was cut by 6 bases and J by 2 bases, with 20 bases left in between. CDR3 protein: CSAALTPGRTYNEQFF. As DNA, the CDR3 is TGCAGTGCAGCCCTCACTCCGGGACGGACCTACAATGAGCAGTTCTTC.

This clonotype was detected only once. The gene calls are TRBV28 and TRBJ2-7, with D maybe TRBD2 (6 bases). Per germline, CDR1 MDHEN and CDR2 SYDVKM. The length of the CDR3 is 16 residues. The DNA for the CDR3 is TGTGCCAGCAGCCCTTTAGGGAGGTCAGTATACTACGATCAGTACGTC. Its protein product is CASSPLGRSVYYDQYV.

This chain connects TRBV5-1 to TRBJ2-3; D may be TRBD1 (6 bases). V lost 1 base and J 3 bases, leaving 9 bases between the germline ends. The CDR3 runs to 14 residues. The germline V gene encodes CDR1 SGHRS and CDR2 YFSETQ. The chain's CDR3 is CASSLTGYTDTQYF. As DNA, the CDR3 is TGCGCCAGCAGCTTGACAGGGTATACAGATACGCAGTATTTT.

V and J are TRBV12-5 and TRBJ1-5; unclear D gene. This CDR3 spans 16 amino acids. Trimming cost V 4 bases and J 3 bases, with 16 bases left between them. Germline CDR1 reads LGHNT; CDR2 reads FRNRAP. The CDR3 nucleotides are TGTGCTAGTGGTTCCACGGGGAGGGTTCCCAATCAGCCCCAGCATTTT. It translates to CASGSTGRVPNQPQHF.

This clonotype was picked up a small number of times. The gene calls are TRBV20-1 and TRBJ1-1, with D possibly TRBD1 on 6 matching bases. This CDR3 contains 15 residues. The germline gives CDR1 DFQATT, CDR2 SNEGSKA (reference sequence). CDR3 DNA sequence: TGCAGCGCGCCCCGGGACAATTTAGTGAACACTGAAGCTTTCTTT. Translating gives CSAPRDNLVNTEAFF.

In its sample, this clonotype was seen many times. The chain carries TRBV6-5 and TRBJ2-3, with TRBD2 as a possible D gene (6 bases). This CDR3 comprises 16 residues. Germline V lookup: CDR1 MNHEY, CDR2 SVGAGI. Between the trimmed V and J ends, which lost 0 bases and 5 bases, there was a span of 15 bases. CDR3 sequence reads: CASSYSISRGIDTQYF. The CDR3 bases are TGTGCCAGCAGTTACTCGATTTCGCGGGGAATAGATACGCAGTATTTT.

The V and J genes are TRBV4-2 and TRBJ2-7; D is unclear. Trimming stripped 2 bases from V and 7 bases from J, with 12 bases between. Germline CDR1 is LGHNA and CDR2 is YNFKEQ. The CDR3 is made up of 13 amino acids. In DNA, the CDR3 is TGTGCCAGCAGCCAATCGGGCCCGCGAGAGCAGTACTTC. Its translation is CASSQSGPREQYF.

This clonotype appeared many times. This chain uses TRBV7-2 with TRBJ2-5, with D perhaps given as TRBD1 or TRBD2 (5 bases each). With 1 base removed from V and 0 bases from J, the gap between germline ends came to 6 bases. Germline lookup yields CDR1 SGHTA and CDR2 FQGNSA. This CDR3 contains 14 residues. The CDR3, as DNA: TGTGCCAGCAGCTTAGGGGGGTACCAAGAGACCCAGTACTTC. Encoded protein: CASSLGGYQETQYF.

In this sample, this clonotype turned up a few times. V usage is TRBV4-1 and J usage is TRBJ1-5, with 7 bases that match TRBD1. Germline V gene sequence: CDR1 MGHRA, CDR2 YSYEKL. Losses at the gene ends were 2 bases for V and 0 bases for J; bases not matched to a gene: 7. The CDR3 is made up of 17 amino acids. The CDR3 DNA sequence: TGCGCCAGCAGCCAAACCAGGACAGGTCATAGCAATCAGCCCCAGCATTTT. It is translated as CASSQTRTGHSNQPQHF.

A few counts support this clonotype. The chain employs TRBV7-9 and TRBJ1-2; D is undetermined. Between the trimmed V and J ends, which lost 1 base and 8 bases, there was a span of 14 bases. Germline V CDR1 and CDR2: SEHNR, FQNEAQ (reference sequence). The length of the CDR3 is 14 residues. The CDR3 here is CASSLDEGTQGYTF. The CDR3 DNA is TGTGCCAGCAGCTTAGATGAGGGTACGCAAGGCTACACCTTC. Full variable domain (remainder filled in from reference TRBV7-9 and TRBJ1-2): DTGVSQNPRHKITKRGQNVTFRCDPISEHNRLYWYRQTLGQGPEFLTYFQNEAQLEKSRLLSDRFSAERPKGSFSTLEIQRTEQGDSAMYLCASSLDEGTQGYTFGSGTRLTVV.

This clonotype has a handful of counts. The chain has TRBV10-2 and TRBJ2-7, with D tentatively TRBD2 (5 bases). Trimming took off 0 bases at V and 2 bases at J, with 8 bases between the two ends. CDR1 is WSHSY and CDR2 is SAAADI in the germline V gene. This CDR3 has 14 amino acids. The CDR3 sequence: CASSESRETYEQYF. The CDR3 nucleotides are TGCGCCAGCAGTGAGTCGAGGGAGACCTACGAGCAGTACTTC.

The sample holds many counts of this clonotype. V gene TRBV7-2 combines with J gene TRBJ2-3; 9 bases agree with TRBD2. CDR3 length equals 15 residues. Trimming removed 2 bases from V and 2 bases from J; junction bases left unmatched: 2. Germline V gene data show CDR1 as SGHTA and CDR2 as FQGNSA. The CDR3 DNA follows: TGTGCCAGCAGCTTAAGCGGGGGGAACACAGATACGCAGTATTTT. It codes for CASSLSGGNTDTQYF.

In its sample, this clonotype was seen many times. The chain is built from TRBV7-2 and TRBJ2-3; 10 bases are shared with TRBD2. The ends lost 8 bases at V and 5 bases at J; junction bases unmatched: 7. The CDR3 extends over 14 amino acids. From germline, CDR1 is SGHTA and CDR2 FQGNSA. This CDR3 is CASGASGGVDTQYF. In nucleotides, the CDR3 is TGTGCCAGCGGGGCTAGCGGGGGTGTAGATACGCAGTATTTT.

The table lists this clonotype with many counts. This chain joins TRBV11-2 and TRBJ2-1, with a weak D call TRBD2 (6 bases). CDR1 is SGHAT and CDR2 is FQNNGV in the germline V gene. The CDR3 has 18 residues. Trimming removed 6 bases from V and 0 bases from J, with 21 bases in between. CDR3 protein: CASRPPAGLGRSYNEQFF. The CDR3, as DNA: TGTGCCAGCAGACCTCCTGCGGGGCTGGGGCGCTCCTACAATGAGCAGTTCTTC.

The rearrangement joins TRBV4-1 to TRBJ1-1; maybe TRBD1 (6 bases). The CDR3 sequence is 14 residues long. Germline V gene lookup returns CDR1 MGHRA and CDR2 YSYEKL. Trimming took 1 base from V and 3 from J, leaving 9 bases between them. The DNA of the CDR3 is TGCGCCAGCAGCCAAGTACAGGGAGACACTGAAGCTTTCTTT. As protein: CASSQVQGDTEAFF.

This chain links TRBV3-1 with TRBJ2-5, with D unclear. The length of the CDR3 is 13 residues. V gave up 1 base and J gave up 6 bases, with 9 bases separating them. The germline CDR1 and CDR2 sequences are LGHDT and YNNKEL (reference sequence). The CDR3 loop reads CASSQVNTKTQYF. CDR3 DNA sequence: TGTGCCAGCAGCCAAGTCAATACGAAGACCCAGTACTTC.

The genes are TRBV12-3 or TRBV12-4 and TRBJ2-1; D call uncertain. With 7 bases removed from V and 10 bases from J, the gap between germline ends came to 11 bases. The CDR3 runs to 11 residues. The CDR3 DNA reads TGTGCCAGCACTGAAAATTCGGAGCAGTTCTTC. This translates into CASTENSEQFF.

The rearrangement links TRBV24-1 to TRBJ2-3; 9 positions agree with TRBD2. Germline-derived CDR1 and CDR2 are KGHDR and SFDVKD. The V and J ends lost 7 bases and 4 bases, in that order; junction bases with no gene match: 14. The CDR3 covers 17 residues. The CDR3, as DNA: TGTGCCACCAGAGCTCCGGGACTAGCTAGGCATCCAGATACGCAGTATTTT. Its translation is CATRAPGLARHPDTQYF.

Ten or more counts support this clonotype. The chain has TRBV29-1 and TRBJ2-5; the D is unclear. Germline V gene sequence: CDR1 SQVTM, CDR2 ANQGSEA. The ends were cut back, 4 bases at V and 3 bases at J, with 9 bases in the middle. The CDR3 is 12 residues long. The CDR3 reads CSVVDLEETQYF. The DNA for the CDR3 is TGCAGCGTTGTCGACTTAGAAGAGACCCAGTACTTC. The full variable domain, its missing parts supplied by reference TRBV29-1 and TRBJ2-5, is SAVISQKPSRDICQRGTSLTIQCQVDSQVTMMFWYRQQPGQSLTLIATANQGSEATYESGFVIDKFPISRPNLTFSTLTVSNMSPEDSSIYLCSVVDLEETQYFGPGTRLLVL.

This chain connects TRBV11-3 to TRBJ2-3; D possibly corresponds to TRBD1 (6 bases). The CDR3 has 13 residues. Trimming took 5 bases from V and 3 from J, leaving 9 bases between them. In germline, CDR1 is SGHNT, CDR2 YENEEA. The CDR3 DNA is TGTGCCAGCAGCGGACAGAAGACAGATACGCAGTATTTT. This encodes CASSGQKTDTQYF.

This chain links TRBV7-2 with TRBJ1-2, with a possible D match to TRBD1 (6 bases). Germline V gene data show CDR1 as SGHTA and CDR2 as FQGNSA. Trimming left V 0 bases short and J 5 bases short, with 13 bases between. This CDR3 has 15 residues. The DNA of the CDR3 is TGTGCCAGCAGCTTAGCCAGGACAGACCTGTATGGCTACACCTTC. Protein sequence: CASSLARTDLYGYTF.